The clone carrying this T cell receptor (beta chain) was seen only a few times. The length of the CDR3 is 16 residues. Germline V gene lookup returns CDR1 SGDLS and CDR2 YYNGEE. Trimming took 3 bases from V and 2 from J, leaving 18 bases between them. This specimen comes from a study of identical twins. TCRdb reprocessed the 5' RACE reads via MiXCR and lists one record per CDR3 protein. The table lists 1.5 million to 2 million distinct CDR3 sequences, about 32% of them singletons, with about 0.27% in the top ten. The J gene is TRBJ2-7, the V gene TRBV9; D not resolved. The TCR sequence derives from a newborn girl in good health. The sample was cord blood. Here the CDR3 reads CASSAQKTVATYEQYF. The CDR3 DNA sequence: TGTGCCAGCAGCGCCCAGAAAACAGTTGCCACCTACGAGCAGTACTTC.